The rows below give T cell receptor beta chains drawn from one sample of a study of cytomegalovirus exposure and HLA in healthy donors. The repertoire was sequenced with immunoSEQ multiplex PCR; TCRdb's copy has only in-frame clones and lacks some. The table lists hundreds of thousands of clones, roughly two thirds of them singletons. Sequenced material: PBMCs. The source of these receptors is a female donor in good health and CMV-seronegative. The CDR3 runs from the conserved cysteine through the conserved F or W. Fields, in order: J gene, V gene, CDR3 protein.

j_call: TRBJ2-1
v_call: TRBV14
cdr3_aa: CASSRPGQGHHNEQFF

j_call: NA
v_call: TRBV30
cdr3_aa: CAWRGRGRLDEQYF

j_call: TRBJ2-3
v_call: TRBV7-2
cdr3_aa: CASSLGSPSTDTQYF

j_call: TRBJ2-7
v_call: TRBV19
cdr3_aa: CATSIAITVLREQYF

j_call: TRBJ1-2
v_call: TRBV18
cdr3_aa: CASSPPQVSQSGTF

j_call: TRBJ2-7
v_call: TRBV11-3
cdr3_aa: CASTLNPDSYEQYF

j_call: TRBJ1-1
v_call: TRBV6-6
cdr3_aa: CASSYSGAFTEAFF

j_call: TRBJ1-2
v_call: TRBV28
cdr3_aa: CASSSPGLCTF

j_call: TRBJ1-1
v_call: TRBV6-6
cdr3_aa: CASSPRDTEAFF

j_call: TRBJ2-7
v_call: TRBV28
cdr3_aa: CASIKGGLGSEQYF

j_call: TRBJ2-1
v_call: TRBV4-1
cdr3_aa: CASSPIGLAGGLPGDEQFF

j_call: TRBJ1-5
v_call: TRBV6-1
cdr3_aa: CASRGTGDNQPQHF

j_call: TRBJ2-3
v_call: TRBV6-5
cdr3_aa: CASSPRPGGTDTQYF

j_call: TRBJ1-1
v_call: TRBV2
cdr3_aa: CASRGQGGTEAFF

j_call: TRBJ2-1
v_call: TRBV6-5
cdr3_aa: CASSFQAGGRWNEQFF

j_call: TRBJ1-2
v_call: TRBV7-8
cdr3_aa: CASSLVAGKDGYTF